These 9 T cell receptor beta chains share one sample of origin, sequenced in a study of T cells in Graves' hyperthyroidism and ophthalmopathy. Amplified regions were TCR beta CDR3 sequences from RNA transcripts. When the TCR CDR3 underwent first-round RT-PCR, the HTBI primer set was used. Using its own MiXCR run on the multiplex PCR reads, TCRdb lists one record per CDR3 protein. Here the sample spans around 500,000 distinct CDR3 sequences, about 16% being singletons. Sequenced material: blood. The receptors shown here come from a woman in her 30s with Graves' ophthalmopathy.

This clonotype was picked up many times. This rearrangement joins TRBV7-2 to TRBJ2-7; 12 bases are a match to TRBD2. The germline V gene has CDR1 SGHTA and CDR2 FQGNSA. The CDR3 is made up of 15 amino acids. V dropped 1 base and J dropped 5; count of bases not matched to a gene: 3. For the CDR3, the DNA is TGTGCCAGCAGCTTAGGACTAGCGGGAGCGGACGAGCAGTACTTC. Protein sequence: CASSLGLAGADEQYF.

A remark on this clonotype: This may be a read error, as it is one base from a much larger clone. This sequence joins TRBV6-9 and TRBJ2-7; 9 positions match TRBD2. V dropped 1 base and J dropped 7; count of bases not matched to a gene: 8. This CDR3 has 15 residues. CDR1 is MNHGY, CDR2 SVAAGI, per germline. CDR3 nucleotides: TGTGCCAGCAGTTATTTTGCGGGAGGGCCTAATGAGCAGTACTTC. Its protein product is CASSYFAGGPNEQYF.

Ten or more counts support this clonotype. This chain connects TRBV29-1 to TRBJ1-1, with D uncertain. Per germline, CDR1 SQVTM and CDR2 ANQGSEA. This CDR3 spans 12 amino acids. Trimming left V 3 bases short and J 2 bases short, with 7 bases between. CDR3 nucleotides: TGCAGCGTTGATAGTTACAACACTGAAGCTTTCTTT. This sequence encodes CSVDSYNTEAFF.

This clonotype has at least ten counts. This chain uses TRBV6-2 or TRBV6-3 with TRBJ2-1, with TRBD2 matching 8 bases. V gave up 6 bases and J gave up 2 bases; unmatched junction bases: 9. The CDR3 has 16 residues. The germline gives CDR1 MNHEY, CDR2 SVGEGT. CDR3 nucleotides: TGTGCCAGCAGCGGCGGACTAGCTGTTACCTACAATGAGCAGTTCTTC. Protein sequence: CASSGGLAVTYNEQFF.

The gene calls are TRBV25-1 and TRBJ1-4, with TRBD1 matching over 7 bases. Per germline, CDR1 MGHDK and CDR2 SYGVNS. The CDR3 consists of 15 residues. Trimming cost V 4 bases and J 8 bases; bases outside gene matches: 10. DNA of the CDR3: TGTGCCAGCAGTGCTGACACAGGGGTGGGAGAAAAACTGTTTTTT. It codes for CASSADTGVGEKLFF.

In its sample, this clonotype was seen many times. The rearrangement joins TRBV11-2 to TRBJ2-3, with a possible D match to TRBD1 (6 bases). Germline-derived CDR1 and CDR2 are SGHAT and FQNNGV. V was clipped by 4 bases and J by 5 bases, with 19 bases between them. The CDR3 has 16 residues. In DNA form, the CDR3 reads TGTGCCAGCAGCTCCAGCGCAGGGGACCCGCGAGATACGCAGTATTTT. This gives the protein CASSSSAGDPRDTQYF.

The V and J genes are TRBV20-1 and TRBJ2-7, with TRBD2 identical over 9 bases. Per the germline V gene, CDR1 is DFQATT and CDR2 is SNEGSKA (reference sequence). Trimming cost V 3 bases and J 7 bases; bases outside gene matches: 10. The CDR3 runs to 14 residues. CDR3 sequence (DNA): TGCAGTGCTAGTGGCGGGGGGGGACCGAGGGAGCAGTACTTC. The encoded protein is CSASGGGGPREQYF.

This chain joins TRBV19 and TRBJ2-7; D uncertain. CDR3 length equals 12 residues. CDR1 and CDR2 (germline): LNHDA, SQIVND (reference sequence). V was clipped by 10 bases and J by 3 bases, with 13 bases between them. The chain's CDR3 is CAIGPHGYEQYF. As DNA, the CDR3 is TGTGCCATTGGCCCCCATGGCTACGAGCAGTACTTC.

This clonotype showed up many times. This chain uses TRBV28 with TRBJ2-7; perhaps TRBD2 as D (5 bases). The CDR3 runs to 15 residues. Germline CDR1 MDHEN, CDR2 SYDVKM. The V gene lost 6 bases and the J gene lost 4 bases, with 19 bases spanning the gap. The CDR3, as DNA: TGTGCCAGCAGCCTTGAGGGCGGTGACTTTTACGAGCAGTACTTC. It codes for CASSLEGGDFYEQYF.